This section outlines one TCR beta chain sequence together with its context. This clonotype has just one count. What this receptor recognizes is not known. Per-base qualities were not stored, and no clone one base away is much larger. Donors were under 40 systemically healthy Caucasian individuals from Russia aged roughly 6 to 90 years. Around 10 milliliters of peripheral blood were collected from each donor into EDTA-treated Vacutainer tubes. Ficoll-Paque density-gradient centrifugation was used to isolate PBMCs, with at least 6.5 million per sample. Trizol reagent was used to extract total RNA from the PBMCs, yielding at least 5 micrograms per sample. For every donor, an aliquot of PBMCs went through flow cytometry to measure the percentages of naive CD45RAhigh/CD27high T cells. The data were taken from a study of blood T cells in healthy people across ages (dated by TCRdb to between 2015 and 2016). Regarding the study in general: In model experiments, template switching captured about one uniquely barcoded TCR beta cDNA molecule for every two T cells. For two donors (one aged 18 to 29 and one aged 80 or older), the study analyzed two additional independent replicas of 1 million unique cDNA reads from the same blood draw. The study measured age-related changes in TCR beta repertoire diversity using deep sequencing normalized with unique cDNA molecular identifiers. The donors were split into four age groups: young (average about 15 years), middle-aged (nearly 40), aged (more than 55) and long-lived (under 85). To avoid experimental bias, donors of different ages were randomly spread across the sequencing lanes.

Relative to germline, V is missing 4 bases and J is missing 0 bases, with 10 bases of the junction outside any gene match. CDR1 and CDR2 (SNHLY, FYNNEI) derive from the germline V gene. Measured from the cysteine to the phenylalanine, the CDR3 is 18 residues long. The retained sequence is limited to the CDR3, 54 bases, with the frame set at the first base. General conclusions and limits of the study: Conclusive comparison of naive and antigen-experienced compartments was prevented by the profiling of bulk unsorted PBMCs. Total diversity estimates from one million sequenced T cells were considered lower bounds and underestimates. As age increased, observed TCR beta diversity per million T cells dropped in a roughly linear way, and a significant reduction was already evident by age about 36. The long-lived group showed more naive CD4+ T cells, fewer expanded clones and increased TCR diversity than the aged group, suggesting age selection. Because donor CMV infection status was unknown, age-related changes in expanded clonotypes were potentially confounded. The percentage of naive T cells measured by flow cytometry correlated strongly with observed TCR beta diversity.

Library preparation employed 5' RACE. A second about 7 to 12 cycle PCR used a sample-barcoded 5' primer and a J-beta primer mix. A template-switch 5' adaptor carrying 12 random nucleotides introduced a unique molecular identifier onto each TCR beta cDNA molecule. At least 2.5 million CDR3-containing paired-end reads were obtained from each sample. The Mint cDNA synthesis kit, primed by a TRBC-specific oligonucleotide, was used to synthesize first-strand cDNA from all RNA. After uracil-DNA glycosylase treatment, a first 18-cycle PCR used universal primers M1SS and BC2_uni_R on all cDNA. As for the authors' bioinformatics: Each sample was normalized by randomly selecting 1 million high-quality reads, each carrying a distinct molecular identifier. Instead of being binned into consensus sequences, reads with shared molecular identifiers were discarded. MiTCR, with a Q25 quality threshold and the strictest error-elimination algorithm, was used for CDR3 identification, clonotype clustering and error correction. A nonparametric unseen species model using Euler transformation provided a lower-bound estimate of total TCR beta diversity. TCRdb reprocessing: public reads trimmed at Q25 with fastp, clones called with MiXCR, in-frame beta chains kept. Duplicate CDR3 protein sequences are folded into a single record with the most common DNA and genes. None of the V and J calls come from the authors' own analysis; TCRdb made them. Here the sample has approximately 2,000,000 distinct CDR3 sequences; roughly 43% occur a single time. The top ten constitute about 21% of the sample.

Recombination linked TRBV2 to TRBJ2-1, with 9 bases aligning to TRBD2. The source of this sequence is a human donor in good health. Material: blood. The CDR3 region reads CASSGLRTSESSYNEQFF. The DNA sequence follows: TGTGCCAGCAGTGGACTCCGGACTAGCGAGAGCTCCTACAATGAGCAGTTCTTC.